These 18 T cell receptor beta chains were all obtained from the same sample, sequenced in a study of blood T cell repertoires in COVID-19. Profiling relied on immunoSEQ multiplex PCR, and the TCRdb table lists in-frame clones only, not all of them. The sample yields approximately 200,000 clones, approximately 80% seen once. The sample consisted of peripheral blood. The receptors originated from a woman older than 75 with acute or convalescent COVID-19.

This clone was seen more than once but under ten times. The chain recombines TRBV7-9 with TRBJ1-3; the D is unclear. CDR3 length: 14 residues. Germline values: CDR1 SEHNR, CDR2 FQNEAQ (reference sequence). The ends were cut back, 0 bases at V and 2 bases at J, with 5 bases in the middle. The CDR3 sequence is CASSLAPAGNTIYF. In nucleotides, the CDR3 is TGTGCCAGCAGCTTAGCGCCAGCTGGAAACACCATATATTTT. Drawing the rest from reference TRBV7-9 and TRBJ1-3, the complete variable domain is DTGVSQNPRHKITKRGQNVTFRCDPISEHNRLYWYRQTLGQGPEFLTYFQNEAQLEKSRLLSDRFSAERPKGSFSTLEIQRTEQGDSAMYLCASSLAPAGNTIYFGEGSWLTVV.

The rearrangement uses TRBV5-1 and TRBJ2-5; 9 positions match TRBD2. Trimming took 0 bases from V and 5 from J; bases not matched to a gene: 5. Germline CDR1 and CDR2: SGHRS and YFSETQ. This CDR3 is built from 15 residues. This CDR3 reads CASSLVAGVIETQYF. DNA for the CDR3: TGCGCCAGCAGCTTGGTAGCGGGAGTTATTGAGACCCAGTACTTC.

This chain connects TRBV25-1 to TRBJ1-1, with D perhaps TRBD1 (6 bases). Between the trimmed V and J ends, which lost 1 base and 4 bases, there was a span of 10 bases. The CDR3 totals 14 residues. From germline, CDR1 is MGHDK and CDR2 SYGVNS. The DNA for the CDR3 is TGTGCCAGCAGTGAATGGGAGGGGGGCACTGAAGCTTTCTTT. Encoded protein: CASSEWEGGTEAFF.

The chain carries TRBV30 and TRBJ2-5; perhaps TRBD1 as D (5 bases). The CDR3 is 14 amino acids. Looked up from germline, CDR1 is GTSNPN and CDR2 is SVGIG (reference sequence). Trimming cost V 5 bases and J 5 bases, with 18 bases left between them. The CDR3 loop reads CAWAAGPGWETQYF. The CDR3 bases are TGTGCCTGGGCCGCTGGGCCAGGGTGGGAGACCCAGTACTTC.

This clone was observed a handful of times. The rearrangement links TRBV3-1 (or the pseudogene TRBV3-2) to TRBJ1-3; D call uncertain. This CDR3 is built from 15 residues. The V and J ends lost 5 bases and 1 base respectively, with 12 bases between them. Germline assignment: CDR1 LGHDT and CDR2 YNNKEL (reference sequence). The CDR3 DNA reads as TGTGCCAGCAGCTTGACGGACTCATCTGGAAACACCATATATTTT. Encoded protein: CASSLTDSSGNTIYF.

The J gene is TRBJ1-3, the V gene TRBV9; 9 nucleotides align to TRBD1. The CDR3 length is 14 residues. After removal of 2 bases from V and 4 bases from J, the junction contained 1 base not matched to a gene. The germline CDR1 and CDR2 sequences are SGDLS and YYNGEE. CDR3 DNA sequence: TGTGCCAGCAGCGTGACAGGGGGAGGAAACACCATATATTTT. Protein product: CASSVTGGGNTIYF.

This chain links TRBV7-9 with TRBJ2-7; tentative D call: TRBD2 (5 bases). The length of the CDR3 is 14 residues. CDR1 SEHNR and CDR2 FQNEAQ come from the germline V gene (reference sequence). The ends were cut back, 1 base at V and 2 bases at J, with 9 bases in the middle. CDR3 sequence (DNA): TGTGCCAGCAGCTTAGACGGGAATACCTACGAGCAGTACTTC. Protein: CASSLDGNTYEQYF.

The chain links TRBV21-1 to TRBJ2-3; TRBD2 reflects the table's D call only, with no check against the DNA. TRBV21-1 counts as a pseudogene. The CDR3 has 18 residues. Here the CDR3 reads CASSKWGSFAGDTDTQYF. CDR3 nucleotide sequence: TGTGCCAGCAGCAAATGGGGGAGTTTTGCGGGAGACACAGATACGCAGTATTTT.

The rearrangement uses TRBV4-1 and TRBJ2-7; TRBD1 matches at 7 bases. V lost 4 bases and J lost 2; bases outside the gene matches: 11. Germline loops: CDR1 MGHRA, CDR2 YSYEKL. The CDR3 length is 16 residues. The DNA for the CDR3 is TGCGCCAGCAGCCCAATTTTTGGGACAGCCACCTACGAGCAGTACTTC. Translation: CASSPIFGTATYEQYF.

The rearrangement uses TRBV5-1 and TRBJ1-2; 7 bases are shared with TRBD1. Germline values: CDR1 SGHRS, CDR2 YFSETQ. The CDR3 runs 14 residues. Unmatched junction bases numbered 10, after V lost 3 bases and J lost 8 bases. CDR3 coding DNA: TGCGCCAGCAGCTCGAATGACAGGGCTGGAGGCTACACCTTC. Translated: CASSSNDRAGGYTF.

The chain joins TRBV4-2 to TRBJ2-1, with TRBD2 matching 9 bases. Germline lookup yields CDR1 LGHNA and CDR2 YNFKEQ. Trimming at V came to 3 bases and at J to 7 bases, leaving 10 bases not matched to a gene. CDR3 length equals 16 residues. The DNA for the CDR3 is TGTGCCAGCAGCCACCCAGCGGGACTAGCAGATAATGAGCAGTTCTTC. It yields the protein CASSHPAGLADNEQFF.

V gene TRBV5-6 combines with J gene TRBJ1-1; D is possibly TRBD1 (5 bases). The V gene's germline CDR1 is SGHDT and CDR2 YYEEEE. The CDR3 has 14 residues. Trimming left V 5 bases short and J 1 base short, with 12 bases between. The CDR3 region is CASRKQGTNTEAFF. The CDR3, as DNA: TGTGCCAGCAGGAAGCAGGGAACGAACACTGAAGCTTTCTTT.

The chain links TRBV4-2 to TRBJ2-1; 9 nucleotides agree with TRBD2. The J segment lost 3 bases and the V segment lost 0 bases, leaving 12 bases of the junction unmatched. The germline gives CDR1 LGHNA, CDR2 YNFKEQ. The length of the CDR3 is 19 residues. CDR3 amino acids: CASSQDLGTGTSSYNEQFF. The CDR3 DNA follows: TGTGCCAGCAGCCAAGATCTGGGTACCGGGACTAGCAGCTACAATGAGCAGTTCTTC.

The chain employs TRBV29-1 and TRBJ1-2; 7 nucleotides line up with TRBD1. V lost 0 bases to trimming and J lost 4 bases; unmatched junction nucleotides: 5. Germline assignment: CDR1 SQVTM and CDR2 ANQGSEA. The length of the CDR3 is 14 residues. The CDR3 nucleotides read TGCAGCGTTGAAGAACGGACAGGCTTCTATGGCTACACCTTC. This translates into CSVEERTGFYGYTF. The whole variable domain, remainder taken from reference TRBV29-1 and TRBJ1-2, is SAVISQKPSRDICQRGTSLTIQCQVDSQVTMMFWYRQQPGQSLTLIATANQGSEATYESGFVIDKFPISRPNLTFSTLTVSNMSPEDSSIYLCSVEERTGFYGYTFGSGTRLTVV.

The rearrangement links TRBV7-2 to TRBJ2-3, with a tentative D call TRBD2 (6 bases). Trimming pared 7 bases from V and 4 bases from J, leaving 12 bases between. This CDR3 region has 13 residues. Germline V gene lookup returns CDR1 SGHTA and CDR2 FQGNSA. The CDR3 DNA reads as TGTGCCAGCACCCAGCGGGCCGCAGATACGCAGTATTTT. This translates into CASTQRAADTQYF.

V gene TRBV25-1 combines with J gene TRBJ1-1; D unresolved. V was clipped by 4 bases and J by 4 bases, with 4 bases between them. Germline CDR1 MGHDK, CDR2 SYGVNS. The CDR3 extends over 11 amino acids. The CDR3 spells CASSGGTEAFF. The CDR3 nucleotides read TGTGCCAGCAGTGGAGGCACTGAAGCTTTCTTT.

This clone was recorded once. V gene TRBV12-3 or TRBV12-4 combines with J gene TRBJ1-2, with 9 bases that match TRBD1. The CDR3 extends over 13 amino acids. Trimming cost V 6 bases and J 8 bases; bases outside gene matches: 7. The CDR3 DNA reads TGTGCCAGCAGGTCACAGGGGGCGGGAGGCTACACCTTC. Translation gives CASRSQGAGGYTF.

The genes are TRBV6-5 and TRBJ1-2; 7 nucleotides line up with TRBD1. Germline CDR1 reads MNHEY; CDR2 reads SVGAGI. The ends lost 2 bases at V and 8 bases at J; junction bases unmatched: 2. The CDR3 spans 12 residues. The CDR3 region is CASSYPTGGYTF. The DNA for the CDR3 is TGTGCCAGCAGTTACCCGACAGGGGGCTACACCTTC.